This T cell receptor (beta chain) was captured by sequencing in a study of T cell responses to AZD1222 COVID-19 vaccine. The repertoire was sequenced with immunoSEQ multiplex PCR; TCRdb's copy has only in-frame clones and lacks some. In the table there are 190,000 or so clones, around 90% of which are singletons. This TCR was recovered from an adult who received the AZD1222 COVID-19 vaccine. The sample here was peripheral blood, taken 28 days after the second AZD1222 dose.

The CDR3 DNA reads TGTGCCAGCTCACCCTACAGGGCCCCTGACCTCACCGGGGAGCTGTTTTTT. Its translation: CASSPYRAPDLTGELFF. The chain has TRBV18 and TRBJ2-2, with a weak D call TRBD1 (6 bases). V lost 3 bases to trimming and J lost 4 bases, with 18 bases between them. CDR1 is KGHSH, CDR2 LQKENI, per germline. The CDR3 covers 17 residues.